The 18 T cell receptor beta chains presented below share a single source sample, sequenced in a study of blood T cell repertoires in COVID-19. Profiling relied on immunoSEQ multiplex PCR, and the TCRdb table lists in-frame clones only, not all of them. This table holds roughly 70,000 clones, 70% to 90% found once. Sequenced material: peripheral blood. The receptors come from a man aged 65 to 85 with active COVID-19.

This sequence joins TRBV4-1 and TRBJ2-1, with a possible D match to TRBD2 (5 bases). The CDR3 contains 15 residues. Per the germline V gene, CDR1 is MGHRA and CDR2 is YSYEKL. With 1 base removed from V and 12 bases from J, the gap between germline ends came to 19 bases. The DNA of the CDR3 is TGCGCCAGCAGCCAAGGGGTCCTCAACGGGAAGGGGCAGTTCTTC. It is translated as CASSQGVLNGKGQFF.

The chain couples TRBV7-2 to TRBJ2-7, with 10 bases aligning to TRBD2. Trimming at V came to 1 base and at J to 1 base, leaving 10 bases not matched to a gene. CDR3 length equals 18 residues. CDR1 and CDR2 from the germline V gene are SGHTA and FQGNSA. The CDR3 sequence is CASSLGTTSGISSYEQYF. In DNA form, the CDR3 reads TGTGCCAGCAGCTTAGGAACTACTAGCGGGATCTCTTCCTACGAGCAGTACTTC.

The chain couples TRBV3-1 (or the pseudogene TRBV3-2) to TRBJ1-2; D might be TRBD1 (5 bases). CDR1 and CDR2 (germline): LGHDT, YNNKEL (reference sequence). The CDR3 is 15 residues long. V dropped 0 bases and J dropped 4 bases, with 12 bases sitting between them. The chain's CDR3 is CASSQEFRAGYGYTF. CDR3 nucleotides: TGTGCCAGCAGCCAAGAGTTCAGGGCTGGCTATGGCTACACCTTC.

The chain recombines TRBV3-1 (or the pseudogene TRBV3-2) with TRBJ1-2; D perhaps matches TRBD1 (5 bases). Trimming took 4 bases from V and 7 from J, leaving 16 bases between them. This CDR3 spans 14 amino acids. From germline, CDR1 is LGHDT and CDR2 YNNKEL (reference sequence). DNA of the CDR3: TGTGCCAGCAGCCCACGCAGGGAGGCTAGTGGCTACACCTTC. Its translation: CASSPRREASGYTF.

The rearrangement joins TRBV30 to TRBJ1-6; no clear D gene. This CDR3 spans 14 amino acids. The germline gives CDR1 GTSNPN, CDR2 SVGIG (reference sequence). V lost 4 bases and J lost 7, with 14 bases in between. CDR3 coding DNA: TGTGCCTGGACTAGACGAGGCCCAAATTCACCCCTCCACTTT. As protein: CAWTRRGPNSPLHF.

DNA for the CDR3: TGTGCCAGCAGTCCACGGACAGGGGTCTCCTACAATGAGCAGTTCTTC. It specifies CASSPRTGVSYNEQFF. This chain uses TRBV6-2 or TRBV6-3 with TRBJ2-1, with TRBD1 matching 9 bases. After removal of 5 bases from V and 0 bases from J, the junction contained 5 bases not matched to a gene. Per the germline V gene, CDR1 is MNHEY and CDR2 is SVGEGT. This CDR3 has 16 amino acids.

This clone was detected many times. In DNA form, the CDR3 reads TGTGCCAGCAGCTTATCCCCAGGTGCCGGGGAGCTGTTTTTT. Its protein product is CASSLSPGAGELFF. This rearrangement joins TRBV11-2 to TRBJ2-2; D not resolved. CDR1 is SGHAT, CDR2 FQNNGV, per germline. With 2 bases removed from V and 6 bases from J, the gap between germline ends came to 10 bases. There are 14 residues in the CDR3.

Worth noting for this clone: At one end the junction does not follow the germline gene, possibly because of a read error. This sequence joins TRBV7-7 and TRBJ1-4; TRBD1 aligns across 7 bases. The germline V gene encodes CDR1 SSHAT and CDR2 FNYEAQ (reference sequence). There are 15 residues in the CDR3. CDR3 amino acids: CASSPGTAHGEKLFF. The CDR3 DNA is TGTGCTAGCAGCCCCGGGACAGCCCACGGTGAAAAACTGTTTTTT.

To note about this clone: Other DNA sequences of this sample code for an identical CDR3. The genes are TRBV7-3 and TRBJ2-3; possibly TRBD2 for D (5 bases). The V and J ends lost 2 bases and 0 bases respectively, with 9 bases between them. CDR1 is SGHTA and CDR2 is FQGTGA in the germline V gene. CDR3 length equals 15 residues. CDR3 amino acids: CASSLAGGSTDTQYF. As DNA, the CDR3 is TGTGCCAGCAGCTTAGCGGGCGGGAGCACAGATACGCAGTATTTT.

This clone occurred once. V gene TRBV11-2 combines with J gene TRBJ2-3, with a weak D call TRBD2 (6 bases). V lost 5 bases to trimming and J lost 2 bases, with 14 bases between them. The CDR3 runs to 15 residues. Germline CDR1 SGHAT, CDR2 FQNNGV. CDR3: CASSPNGLPTDTQYF. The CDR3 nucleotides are TGTGCCAGCAGCCCCAATGGACTACCCACAGATACGCAGTATTTT. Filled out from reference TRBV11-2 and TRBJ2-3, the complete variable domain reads EAGVAQSPRYKIIEKRQSVAFWCNPISGHATLYWYQQILGQGPKLLIQFQNNGVVDDSQLPKDRFSAERLKGVDSTLKIQPAKLEDSAVYLCASSPNGLPTDTQYFGPGTRLTVL.

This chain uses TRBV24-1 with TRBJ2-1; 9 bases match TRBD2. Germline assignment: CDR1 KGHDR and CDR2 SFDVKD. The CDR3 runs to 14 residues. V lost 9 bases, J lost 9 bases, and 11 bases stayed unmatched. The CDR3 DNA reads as TGTGCCACCCAGCGGGAGGAGGGTCTTCGTGAGCAGTTCTTC. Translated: CATQREEGLREQFF.

The CDR3 sequence is CASSRDGAPQGNIQYF. The CDR3 nucleotides are TGTGCCAGCAGCCGCGACGGGGCCCCTCAGGGGAACATTCAGTACTTC. The gene calls are TRBV7-9 and TRBJ2-4; D is possibly TRBD1 (6 bases). The CDR3 extends over 16 amino acids. V was cut by 5 bases and J by 7 bases, with 21 bases left in between. Per germline, CDR1 SEHNR and CDR2 FQNEAQ (reference sequence).

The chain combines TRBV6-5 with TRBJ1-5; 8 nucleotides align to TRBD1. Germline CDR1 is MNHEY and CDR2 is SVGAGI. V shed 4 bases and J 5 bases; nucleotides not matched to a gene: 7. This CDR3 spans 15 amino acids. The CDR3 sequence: CASSSRTGRDQPQHF. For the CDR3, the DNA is TGTGCCAGCAGTTCCCGGACAGGGAGGGATCAGCCCCAGCATTTT.

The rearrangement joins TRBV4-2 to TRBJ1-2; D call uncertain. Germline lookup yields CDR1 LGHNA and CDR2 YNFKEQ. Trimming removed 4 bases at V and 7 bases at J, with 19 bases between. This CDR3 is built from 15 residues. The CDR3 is CASSPAGESERGYTF. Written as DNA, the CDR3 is TGTGCCAGCAGCCCCGCCGGGGAGAGTGAACGTGGCTACACCTTC.

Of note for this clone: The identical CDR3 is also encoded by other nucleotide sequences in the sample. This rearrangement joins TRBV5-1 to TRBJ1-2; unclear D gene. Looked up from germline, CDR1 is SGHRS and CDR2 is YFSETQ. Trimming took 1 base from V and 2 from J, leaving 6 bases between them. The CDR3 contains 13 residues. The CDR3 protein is CASSLSGNYGYTF. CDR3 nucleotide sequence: TGCGCCAGCAGCTTGTCCGGGAACTATGGCTACACCTTC.

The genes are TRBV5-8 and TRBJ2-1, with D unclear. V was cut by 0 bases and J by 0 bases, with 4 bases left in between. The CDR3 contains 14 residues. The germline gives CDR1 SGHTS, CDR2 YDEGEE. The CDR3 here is CASSLATSYNEQFF. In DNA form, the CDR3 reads TGTGCCAGCAGCTTGGCTACCTCCTACAATGAGCAGTTCTTC.

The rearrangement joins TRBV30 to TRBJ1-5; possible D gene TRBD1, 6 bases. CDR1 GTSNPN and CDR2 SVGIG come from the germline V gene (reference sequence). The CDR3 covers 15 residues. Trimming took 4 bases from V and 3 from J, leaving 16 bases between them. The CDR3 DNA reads TGTGCCTGGACCCCCGTCGACAGGCCCAATCAGCCCCAGCATTTT. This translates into CAWTPVDRPNQPQHF.

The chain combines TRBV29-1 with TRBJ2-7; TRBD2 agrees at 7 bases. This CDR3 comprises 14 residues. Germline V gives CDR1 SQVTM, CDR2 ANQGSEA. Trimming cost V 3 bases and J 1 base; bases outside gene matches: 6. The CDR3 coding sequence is TGCAGCGTTGATAGCGCTAGCGGATCCTACGAGCAGTACTTC. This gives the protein CSVDSASGSYEQYF.